Listed below are T cell receptor beta chains from one sample, sequenced in a study of OX40 agonist ivuxolimab in advanced cancers. The protocol was immunoSEQ multiplex PCR, while the TCRdb copy is restricted to in-frame clones and leaves out a portion. The sample consists of under 75,000 clones, roughly nine tenths of them appearing once. This material consisted of CD4+ or CD8+ T cells sorted from blood, taken in a trial of the OX40 agonist ivuxolimab. The source of these receptors is an adult with an advanced solid tumor such as melanoma, head and neck, liver or kidney cancer. CDR3s include the opening cysteine and the closing phenylalanine or tryptophan.

cdr3_aa: CASSLVGRERDTGELFF; v_call: TRBV11-3
cdr3_aa: CASRDPGTGLDEQYF; v_call: TRBV10-2
cdr3_aa: CASSIYGPLAKNIQYF; v_call: TRBV19
cdr3_aa: CASSLRAAVEKLFF; v_call: TRBV13
cdr3_aa: CASSLTEYSNQPQHF; v_call: TRBV5-5
cdr3_aa: CASSRRDRVPEQFF; v_call: TRBV7-2
cdr3_aa: CASSFKDRPYNEQFF; v_call: TRBV7-3
cdr3_aa: CASSGYSTYEQYF; v_call: TRBV6-1
cdr3_aa: CASSWTSGTYEQYF; v_call: TRBV11-1
cdr3_aa: CASSFFGTEAFF; v_call: TRBV7-9
cdr3_aa: CASRLSSGNTIYF; v_call: TRBV28
cdr3_aa: CASSLGGFSDTQYF; v_call: TRBV5-4
cdr3_aa: CASSDSLAGEQETQYF; v_call: TRBV5-1
cdr3_aa: CASSGTLTGELFF; v_call: TRBV7-6
cdr3_aa: CASSYGQPNTEAFF; v_call: TRBV7-9
cdr3_aa: CASSLVQAGAPDTQYF; v_call: TRBV5-1
cdr3_aa: CASQREARDTQYF; v_call: TRBV19
cdr3_aa: CASSSRGLTLWSEQYF; v_call: TRBV5-8
cdr3_aa: CASSFQSDTEAFF; v_call: TRBV11-2
cdr3_aa: CASNTGYGSNQPQHF; v_call: TRBV6-6
cdr3_aa: CASSYNRGNQETQYF; v_call: TRBV6-5
cdr3_aa: CASSLGTVTDTQYF; v_call: TRBV5-6
cdr3_aa: CASIPNTGLGFEQYF; v_call: TRBV6-1
cdr3_aa: CASSLDRGSETQYF; v_call: TRBV13
cdr3_aa: CATSREFGTGYEQYF; v_call: TRBV15
cdr3_aa: CASSLSQGAIYNEQFF; v_call: TRBV7-9
cdr3_aa: CASSLGGQGRNYGYTF; v_call: TRBV5-5
cdr3_aa: CASSLTRGLAGAEQYF; v_call: TRBV7-8
cdr3_aa: CASSLQGARETQYF; v_call: TRBV13
cdr3_aa: CASRQWGVPQHF; v_call: TRBV6-1
cdr3_aa: CASSLDYPYNEQFF; v_call: TRBV7-2
cdr3_aa: CASSLIGGPGELFF; v_call: TRBV7-3
cdr3_aa: CASSEGSWETQYF; v_call: TRBV9
cdr3_aa: CASSLRVQETQYF; v_call: TRBV4-1